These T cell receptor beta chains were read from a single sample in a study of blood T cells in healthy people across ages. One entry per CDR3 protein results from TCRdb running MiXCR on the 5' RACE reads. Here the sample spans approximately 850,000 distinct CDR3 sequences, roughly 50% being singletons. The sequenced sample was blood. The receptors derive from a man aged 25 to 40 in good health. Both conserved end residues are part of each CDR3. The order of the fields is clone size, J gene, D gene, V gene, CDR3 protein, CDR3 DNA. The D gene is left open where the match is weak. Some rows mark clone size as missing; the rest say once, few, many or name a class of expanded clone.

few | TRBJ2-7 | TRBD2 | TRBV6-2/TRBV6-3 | CASSYNPSAGFGGYEQYF | TGTGCCAGCAGTTACAACCCCTCAGCGGGGTTCGGAGGCTACGAGCAGTACTTC
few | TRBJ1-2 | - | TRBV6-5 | CASSYAAGTDYGYTF | TGTGCCAGCAGTTACGCGGCAGGGACCGACTATGGCTACACCTTC
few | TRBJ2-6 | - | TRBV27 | CASSASGPSGANVLTF | TGTGCCAGCAGTGCATCCGGGCCATCTGGGGCCAACGTCCTGACTTTC
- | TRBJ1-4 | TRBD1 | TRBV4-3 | CASSQPGTGGEKLFF | TGCGCCAGCAGCCAACCCGGGACAGGAGGCGAAAAACTGTTTTTT
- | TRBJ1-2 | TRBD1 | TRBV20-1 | CSGQGAGGYGYTF | TGCAGCGGTCAGGGGGCGGGGGGATATGGCTACACCTTC
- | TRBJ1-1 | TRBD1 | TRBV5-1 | CASSRDSQNTEAFF | TGCGCCAGCAGCAGGGACAGCCAGAACACTGAAGCTTTCTTT
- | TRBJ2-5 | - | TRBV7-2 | CASSSQGTPRETQYF | TGTGCCAGCAGCTCCCAGGGGACTCCGAGGGAGACCCAGTACTTC
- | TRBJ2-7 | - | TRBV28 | CASSPGAHSYEQYF | TGTGCCAGCTCCCCGGGAGCCCATTCCTACGAGCAGTACTTC
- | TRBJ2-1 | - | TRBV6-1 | CASSVVGGPPSSYNEQFF | TGTGCCAGCAGTGTCGTCGGGGGGCCTCCCAGCTCCTACAATGAGCAGTTCTTC
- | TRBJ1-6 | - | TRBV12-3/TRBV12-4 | CASSQTEGVSPLHF | TGTGCCAGCAGCCAGACAGAGGGAGTTTCACCCCTCCACTTT
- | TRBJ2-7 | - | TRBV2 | CASRWAGLTYEQYF | TGTGCCAGCAGGTGGGCAGGGTTAACCTACGAGCAGTACTTC
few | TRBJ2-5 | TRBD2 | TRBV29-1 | CSAPSGSLQETQYF | TGCAGCGCCCCAAGCGGGAGCCTTCAAGAGACCCAGTACTTC
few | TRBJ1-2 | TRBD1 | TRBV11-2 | CASSADRDRGSHGYTF | TGTGCCAGCAGCGCGGACCGGGACAGGGGTTCGCATGGCTACACCTTC
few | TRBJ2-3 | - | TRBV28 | CASSLSGVDTQYF | TGTGCCAGCAGTTTAAGTGGGGTGGATACGCAGTATTTT
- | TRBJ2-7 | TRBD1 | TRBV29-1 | CSASTGEGTYNEQYF | TGCAGCGCATCAACAGGGGAAGGTACCTACAATGAGCAGTACTTC
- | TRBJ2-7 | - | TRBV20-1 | CSASGESYEQYF | TGCAGTGCTAGTGGGGAGTCCTACGAGCAGTACTTC
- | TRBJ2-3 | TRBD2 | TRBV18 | CASSQRGGLEDTQYF | TGTGCCAGCTCACAACGGGGGGGCCTTGAGGATACGCAGTATTTT
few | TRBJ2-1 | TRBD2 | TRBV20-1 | CSARASGAYNEQFF | TGCAGTGCTAGGGCTAGCGGGGCCTACAATGAGCAGTTCTTC
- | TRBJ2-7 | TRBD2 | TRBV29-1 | CSVPGTSGYNEQYF | TGCAGCGTTCCGGGGACTAGCGGCTACAATGAGCAGTACTTC
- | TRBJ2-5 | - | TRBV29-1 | CSVAGWALQETQYF | TGCAGCGTTGCTGGTTGGGCCCTACAAGAGACCCAGTACTTC
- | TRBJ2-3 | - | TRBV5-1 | CASSSEARLLDTQYF | TGCGCCAGCAGCTCGGAGGCCCGGTTACTAGATACGCAGTATTTT
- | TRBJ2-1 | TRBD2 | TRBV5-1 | CASSLGLEFDEQFF | TGCGCCAGCAGCTTAGGACTAGAGTTCGATGAGCAGTTCTTC
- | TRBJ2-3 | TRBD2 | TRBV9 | CASSPRTSGRVKDTQYF | TGTGCCAGCAGCCCCCGGACTAGCGGGAGGGTCAAAGATACGCAGTATTTT
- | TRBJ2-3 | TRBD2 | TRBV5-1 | CASSPMSASGVDTQYF | TGCGCCAGCAGCCCGATGTCGGCTAGCGGGGTTGATACGCAGTATTTT